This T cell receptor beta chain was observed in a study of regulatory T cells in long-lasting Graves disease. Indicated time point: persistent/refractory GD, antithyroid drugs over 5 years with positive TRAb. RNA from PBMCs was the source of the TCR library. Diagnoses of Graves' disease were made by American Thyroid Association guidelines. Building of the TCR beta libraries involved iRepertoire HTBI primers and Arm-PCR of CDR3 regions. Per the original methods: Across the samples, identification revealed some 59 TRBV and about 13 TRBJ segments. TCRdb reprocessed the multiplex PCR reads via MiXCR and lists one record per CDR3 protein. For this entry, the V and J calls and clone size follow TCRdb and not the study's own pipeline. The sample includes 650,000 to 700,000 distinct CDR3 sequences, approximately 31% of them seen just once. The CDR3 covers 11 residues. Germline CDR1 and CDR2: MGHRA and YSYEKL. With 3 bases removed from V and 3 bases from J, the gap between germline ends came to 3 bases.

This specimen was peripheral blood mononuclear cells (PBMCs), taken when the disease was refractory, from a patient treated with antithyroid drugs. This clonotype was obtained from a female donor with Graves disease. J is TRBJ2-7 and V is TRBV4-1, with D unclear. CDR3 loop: CASSHYYEQYF. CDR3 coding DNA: TGCGCCAGCAGCCATTACTACGAGCAGTACTTC.